This TCR beta chain is drawn from a study of tumor-infiltrating lymphocytes in primary liver carcinoma. At the level of the study: Subjects consisted of male and female patients aged 30 to 69 years. Samples gave roughly 3.65 to 7.13 million productive TCRbeta reads, similar across tissue types. Study results and limitations: Tumor region pairs showed greater overlap than either tumor-adjacent or tumor-blood pairs did. Bulk unsorted samples prevented comparison of CD4+ and CD8+ repertoires.

They got blood RNA out of unsorted whole blood and also pulled out germline DNA. A constant-region primer primed TCR beta cDNA synthesis from 450 to 550 ng of total RNA. Nested multiplex PCR, run for three rounds with slightly modified ARM-PCR, yielded TCR beta libraries. Amplification in the first two PCR rounds was performed using TRBV1-TRBV30 forward primers and a C-beta reverse primer for 10 cycles each. TCRdb used MiXCR to reprocess the multiplex PCR reads, holding one entry per CDR3 protein. In the table there are about 200,000 distinct CDR3 sequences, 65% of which are singletons. This clonotype has a handful of counts. Its antigen is unidentified. CDR1 and CDR2 (germline): SGHRS, YFSETQ. Trimming took off 0 bases at V and 2 bases at J, with 10 bases between the two ends. CDR3 length: 15 amino acids.

The sequencing input was peripheral blood. The chain employs TRBV5-1 and TRBJ2-3; TRBD1 is a possible D gene (5 bases). This clonotype was sampled from a woman in her sixties or seventies with primary liver carcinoma and hepatitis B virus infection. The CDR3 is CASSLGQFFTDTQYF. CDR3 coding DNA: TGCGCCAGCAGCTTGGGACAGTTTTTCACAGATACGCAGTATTTT.